The following is a T cell receptor (beta chain) sequence with its context. The antigen it recognizes is unknown. No per-base quality is available; no much larger clone lies one base away. These data come from a study of blood T cell repertoires in COVID-19 (dated by TCRdb to 2020 to 2022). For the wider study: Samples covering the acute and convalescent phases of COVID-19 were provided by collaborators in the United States, Italy and Spain. The prospective study material was composed of cDNA or gDNA derived from T cells, B-cell-depleted T cells, or PBMCs. A freely available public database, intended as a resource for researchers studying the immune response to SARS-CoV-2, is where the repertoires were released. The samples were drawn from the first 160 participants of the ongoing ImmuneRACE study and from over a thousand subjects provided by 6 global collaborators. Where available, HLA class I and class II types were taken from metadata supplied by the sample provider and were not determined by assay-based typing. Deeply sampled blood TCRbeta repertoires from subjects exposed to, actively infected with, or recovered from COVID-19 were included in the dataset. The sample metadata nearly always contained a de-identified subject ID, COVID-19 status, age in years and sex.

TCRbeta CDR3 regions were amplified from genomic DNA by means of the immunoSEQ Assay, a bias-controlled multiplex PCR. Per the authors' processing: The number of nucleated cells in each sample was estimated by amplification of reference gene primers within the assay. To quantify the absolute abundance of each unique TCRbeta CDR3 rearrangement, sequence reads were collapsed and filtered. For each sample, productive Simpson clonality was calculated as the square root of Simpson's diversity index over productive rearrangements. What TCRdb holds here is the immuneACCESS table cut down to in-frame rearrangements. Part of the clones is not present; checked against another copy, under half of the missing clones reflect an unresolved V gene, and the others are unexplained. V, J and clone size were drawn from that table, and D and trimming were deduced from the DNA. The sample has under 45,000 clones on record, about nine tenths of them singletons. The ten largest clonotypes hold approximately 0.37% of the sample.

Overall results and qualifications from the work: The amount of clinical and demographic metadata varied by source and participant and was provided uncurated.

Each collaborating institution followed its own protocols to collect whole blood in K2EDTA tubes. For TCRbeta analysis, collaborator samples were shipped as frozen whole blood, as isolated PBMCs, or as DNA extracted from either sample type. Between the V and J ends, shortened by 1 base and 2 bases respectively, the junction contains 20 bases. Per the germline V gene, SGHVS is the CDR1 and FNYEAQ is the CDR2. The CDR3 measures 18 amino acids from cysteine to phenylalanine. Of all the DNA, just the CDR3 is kept, 54 bases in frame from base 1. Material for sequencing was peripheral blood. The chain links TRBV7-6 with TRBJ1-1; TRBD1 is a weak D gene call, 6 bases matching. This receptor was taken from a human donor in a cohort sampled during active COVID-19. For the CDR3, the sequence is CASSLELGQTQFNTEAFF. The nucleotide sequence is TGTGCCAGCAGCTTAGAACTCGGACAGACTCAATTCAACACTGAAGCTTTCTTT.